Listed below are T cell receptor beta chains from one sample, sequenced in a study of identical twins. TCRdb used MiXCR to reprocess the 5' RACE reads, holding one entry per CDR3 protein. The table includes just over 450,000 distinct CDR3 sequences, approximately 15% detected once. These data also featured in a second study, about yellow fever vaccine responses in identical twins.

The sequenced sample consisted of CD4+ T cells sorted from blood. These receptor sequences come from a woman aged 18-30 years in good health. The CDR3 runs from the conserved cysteine through the conserved F or W. D genes are given only for firm matches. Size is omitted from some rows. Given values are once, few, many or a class for expanded clones.

j_gene | d_gene | v_gene | abundance | CDR3aa | CDR3nt
TRBJ2-7 | TRBD2 | TRBV6-1 | few | CASSPMSGGLGNEQYF | TGTGCCAGCAGTCCCATGAGCGGGGGGCTTGGGAACGAGCAGTACTTC
TRBJ2-1 | TRBD1 | TRBV6-2/TRBV6-3 | . | CASRDRQGGAREQFF | TGTGCCAGCAGAGACCGACAGGGTGGGGCACGTGAGCAGTTCTTC
TRBJ2-2 | . | TRBV27 | . | CASSLRGTRELFF | TGTGCCAGCAGTTTGAGGGGGACCCGGGAGCTGTTTTTT
TRBJ2-3 | TRBD2 | TRBV7-2 | few | CASSLSPSGRQTDTQYF | TGTGCCAGCAGCCTGTCCCCTAGCGGGAGGCAAACAGATACGCAGTATTTT
TRBJ2-3 | . | TRBV10-3 | few | CAISGGITDTQYF | TGTGCCATCAGTGGAGGGATTACAGATACGCAGTATTTT
TRBJ2-3 | . | TRBV5-1 | few | CASRRTGLPGDTQYF | TGCGCCAGCCGAAGGACGGGCCTCCCCGGAGATACGCAGTATTTT
TRBJ2-2 | . | TRBV12-3/TRBV12-4 | few | CASSSGRGNPGELFF | TGTGCCAGCAGTTCGGGCAGGGGAAATCCCGGGGAGCTGTTTTTT
TRBJ2-1 | . | TRBV12-3/TRBV12-4 | many | CASSLSAGRPNEQFF | TGTGCCAGCAGTTTATCGGCAGGAAGACCCAATGAGCAGTTCTTC
TRBJ1-4 | . | TRBV5-1 | . | CASKVGTNEKLFF | TGCGCCAGCAAGGTCGGGACTAATGAAAAACTGTTTTTT
TRBJ2-3 | TRBD1 | TRBV12-3/TRBV12-4 | . | CASSLARTGDGGDTQYF | TGTGCCAGCAGTTTAGCGAGGACAGGGGACGGGGGAGATACGCAGTATTTT
TRBJ2-7 | . | TRBV6-2/TRBV6-3 | few | CASSRVTPGYRSRNEQYF | TGTGCCAGCAGTCGAGTTACGCCGGGTTACAGATCCAGGAACGAGCAGTACTTC
TRBJ2-1 | . | TRBV15 | . | CATSSGRAVSYNEQFF | TGTGCCACCAGCAGTGGCCGAGCGGTCTCCTACAATGAGCAGTTCTTC
TRBJ2-7 | . | TRBV7-2 | few | CASSLVTGEQYF | TGTGCCAGCAGCTTAGTGACGGGGGAGCAGTACTTC
TRBJ2-7 | . | TRBV18 | . | CASSPNFRSGYEQYF | TGTGCCAGCTCACCGAACTTTCGATCAGGATACGAGCAGTACTTC
TRBJ2-1 | . | TRBV21-1 | . | CASSKRLAGGSNEQFF | TGTGCCAGCAGCAAGAGACTAGCGGGAGGGAGCAATGAGCAGTTCTTC
TRBJ1-1 | . | TRBV6-2/TRBV6-3 | . | CASSDGGEAFF | TGTGCCAGCAGTGATGGGGGTGAAGCTTTCTTT
TRBJ2-1 | . | TRBV6-5 | many | CASSSPGASYNEQFF | TGTGCCAGCAGTTCTCCTGGGGCTTCCTACAATGAGCAGTTCTTC
TRBJ2-7 | TRBD1 | TRBV10-3 | . | CAITEGQGRYEQYF | TGTGCCATCACCGAGGGACAGGGACGATACGAGCAGTACTTC
TRBJ2-1 | TRBD1 | TRBV7-3 | . | CASGPGTGGYNEQFF | TGTGCCAGCGGGCCCGGGACAGGGGGCTACAATGAGCAGTTCTTC
TRBJ2-5 | TRBD2 | TRBV11-1 | . | CASSLGFGTSGGQETQYF | TGTGCCAGCAGCTTAGGGTTCGGTACTAGCGGAGGCCAAGAGACCCAGTACTTC
TRBJ2-7 | . | TRBV7-9 | . | CASSWEMNSYEQYF | TGTGCCAGCAGCTGGGAGATGAACTCCTACGAGCAGTACTTC
TRBJ2-4 | TRBD2 | TRBV19 | . | CASRTYLAGGSAKNIQYF | TGTGCCAGTCGCACCTACCTAGCGGGGGGTAGTGCCAAAAACATTCAGTACTTC
TRBJ2-7 | . | TRBV20-1 | few | CSASEEPYEQYF | TGCAGTGCGAGCGAGGAACCCTACGAGCAGTACTTC
TRBJ1-1 | . | TRBV7-2 | few | CASLRLNTEAFF | TGTGCCAGCTTAAGACTTAACACTGAAGCTTTCTTT
TRBJ2-3 | . | TRBV24-1 | few | CATSDAGRDTDTQYF | TGTGCCACCAGTGATGCAGGGCGAGACACAGATACGCAGTATTTT
TRBJ2-5 | TRBD2 | TRBV20-1 | few | CSASHSSGTSGRRETQYF | TGCAGTGCTAGTCATTCCTCTGGGACTAGCGGGAGAAGGGAGACCCAGTACTTC
TRBJ2-5 | . | TRBV20-1 | . | CSAVPEQETQYF | TGCAGTGCTGTTCCGGAACAAGAGACCCAGTACTTC
TRBJ2-3 | TRBD2 | TRBV10-2 | . | CASSELSGRSYF | TGCGCCAGCAGTGAGTTGAGCGGGAGAAGCTATTTT
TRBJ1-2 | TRBD1 | TRBV12-3/TRBV12-4 | . | CASSLGGGRANYGYTF | TGTGCCAGCAGTCTAGGGGGCGGAAGAGCTAACTATGGCTACACCTTC
TRBJ2-7 | . | TRBV20-1 | . | CSARGLTGNYEQYF | TGCAGTGCTAGAGGTCTTACAGGGAACTACGAGCAGTACTTC
TRBJ2-3 | . | TRBV2 | . | CASSGPGGGAADTQYF | TGTGCCAGCAGTGGACCGGGTGGGGGGGCGGCAGATACGCAGTATTTT
TRBJ2-2 | TRBD2 | TRBV4-3 | few | CASSQDLLADTGELFF | TGCGCCAGCAGCCAAGATTTGCTAGCGGACACCGGGGAGCTGTTTTTT
TRBJ2-7 | . | TRBV11-3 | . | CASSFGLGYEQYF | TGTGCCAGCAGCTTCGGCCTGGGGTACGAGCAGTACTTC
TRBJ2-3 | . | TRBV6-1 | few | CASSPWVGSTDTQYF | TGTGCCAGCAGCCCTTGGGTGGGAAGCACAGATACGCAGTATTTT
TRBJ1-1 | TRBD1 | TRBV12-3/TRBV12-4 | many | CASSLGTGGTEAFF | TGTGCCAGCAGTTTGGGGACAGGGGGCACTGAAGCTTTCTTT
TRBJ2-3 | TRBD2 | TRBV20-1 | few | CGTSLDTQYF | TGCGGGACTAGCCTAGATACGCAGTATTTT
TRBJ2-5 | TRBD2 | TRBV24-1 | . | CATSDPSLAGRVETQYF | TGTGCCACCAGTGATCCCTCCCTAGCGGGCAGGGTGGAGACCCAGTACTTC
TRBJ2-7 | TRBD2 | TRBV6-5 | . | CASSYLRLAGGGYEQYF | TGTGCCAGCAGTTATCTCCGACTAGCGGGAGGGGGCTACGAGCAGTACTTC
TRBJ2-5 | TRBD1 | TRBV24-1 | . | CATSDPGTGGQETQYF | TGTGCCACCAGTGATCCCGGGACAGGGGGCCAAGAGACCCAGTACTTC
TRBJ2-7 | . | TRBV12-3/TRBV12-4 | . | CASRNARQSSYEQYF | TGTGCCAGCAGGAACGCCCGTCAGAGCTCCTACGAGCAGTACTTC
TRBJ2-5 | . | TRBV7-9 | few | CASSPRRRDGQETQYF | TGTGCCAGCAGCCCCCGGAGGCGGGATGGACAAGAGACCCAGTACTTC
TRBJ2-1 | TRBD1 | TRBV28 | . | CASSFRGQAYHNEQFF | TGTGCCAGCAGTTTTCGTGGACAGGCCTATCACAATGAGCAGTTCTTC
TRBJ2-5 | . | TRBV20-1 | . | CSVAGETQYF | TGCAGTGTGGCCGGAGAGACCCAGTACTTC
TRBJ2-7 | TRBD1 | TRBV27 | . | CASSYRGRFYEQYF | TGTGCCAGCAGCTACAGGGGGCGCTTCTACGAGCAGTACTTC
TRBJ2-7 | TRBD1 | TRBV29-1 | . | CSVEGQPYEQYF | TGCAGCGTTGAGGGACAGCCCTACGAGCAGTACTTC
TRBJ1-2 | . | TRBV3-1 | few | CASSQDLVRDSGYTF | TGTGCCAGCAGCCAAGATCTCGTCAGGGACTCTGGCTACACCTTC
TRBJ2-5 | TRBD2 | TRBV6-1 | few | CASSPSGTLIETQYF | TGTGCCAGCAGTCCTAGCGGGACGTTAATCGAGACCCAGTACTTC
TRBJ2-6 | TRBD1 | TRBV5-6 | few | CASSRKTGWAGANVLTF | TGTGCCAGCAGCCGAAAGACAGGGTGGGCTGGGGCCAACGTCCTGACTTTC
TRBJ1-6 | . | TRBV7-8 | few | CASSPTLGRGLYF | TGTGCCAGCAGCCCCACCTTGGGAAGGGGTCTCTACTTT
TRBJ2-4 | . | TRBV7-9 | few | CASSPGGFLAKNIQYF | TGTGCCAGCAGCCCTGGGGGGTTCCTAGCCAAAAACATTCAGTACTTC
TRBJ2-2 | . | TRBV2 | few | CASSGAGELFF | TGTGCCAGCAGTGGTGCCGGGGAGCTGTTTTTT
TRBJ2-5 | TRBD2 | TRBV29-1 | many | CSVTSGGGETQYF | TGCAGCGTTACTAGCGGGGGGGGGGAGACCCAGTACTTC
TRBJ1-2 | . | TRBV24-1 | few | CATSDSLRVGYTF | TGTGCCACCAGTGATAGTCTCCGGGTGGGCTACACCTTC
TRBJ2-7 | TRBD1 | TRBV20-1 | few | CSARERATGRRSYEQYF | TGCAGTGCTAGAGAAAGGGCGACAGGGCGTAGGAGCTACGAGCAGTACTTC
TRBJ1-4 | . | TRBV7-2 | many | CASSFLLEGEKLFF | TGTGCCAGCAGCTTTTTATTAGAGGGTGAAAAACTGTTTTTT
TRBJ2-3 | TRBD2 | TRBV11-2 | . | CASSLDRLAGGRGTDTQYF | TGTGCCAGCAGCTTAGATAGGCTAGCGGGGGGCCGTGGCACAGATACGCAGTATTTT
TRBJ2-7 | TRBD1 | TRBV12-3/TRBV12-4 | . | CASTQSEGSGQGYEQYF | TGTGCCAGCACGCAGTCAGAAGGTTCCGGACAGGGCTACGAGCAGTACTTC